The 22 T cell receptor beta chains reported below all come from one sample, sequenced in a study of shared clonotypes between healthy human individuals. The method was immunoSEQ multiplex PCR; TCRdb's version includes in-frame clones alone and lacks a portion of them. Here the sample spans roughly 590,000 clones, 95% to 96% being singletons. As defined, naive CD8 cells were CD45RO-negative and positively selected for CCR7, with terminally differentiated effector memory CD45RA+ cells excluded. Input material: naive CD8+ T cells sorted from blood. The source is a woman between 25 and 40 years old in good health.

The chain combines TRBV25-1 with TRBJ1-5; D gene uncertain. This CDR3 has 12 amino acids. The germline V gene has CDR1 MGHDK and CDR2 SYGVNS. V gave up 6 bases and J gave up 2 bases, with 5 bases separating them. The CDR3 nucleotides read TGTGCCAGCAGCCTGGGCAATCAGCCCCAGCATTTT. Translated: CASSLGNQPQHF.

The rearrangement uses TRBV2 and TRBJ2-5; 7 bases align to TRBD2. Trimming removed 0 bases from V and 5 bases from J; junction bases left unmatched: 6. This CDR3 is 15 amino acids long. The germline V gene encodes CDR1 SNHLY and CDR2 FYNNEI. CDR3 in amino acids: CASSEAAGVLETQYF. The CDR3 DNA sequence: TGTGCCAGCAGTGAAGCGGCGGGAGTTTTGGAGACCCAGTACTTC.

Worth noting for this clone: Here the CDR3 omits its conserved ending phenylalanine or tryptophan, so a read error is the likely source. The DNA is left out, because the CDR3 cannot be placed on it with certainty; the CDR3 is given as TCRdb lists it. The rearrangement joins TRBV28 to TRBJ1-2. Both ends counted, the CDR3 spans 12 residues. Germline V gene lookup returns CDR1 MDHEN and CDR2 SYDVKM. The CDR3 spells CASSLPGRFRTL.

A note on this clone: This sample includes further DNA sequences coding for the same CDR3. V gene TRBV27 combines with J gene TRBJ2-1; 9 bases agree with TRBD2. Per germline, CDR1 MNHEY and CDR2 SMNVEV (reference sequence). V shed 1 base, J shed 6 bases, and the junction held 4 bases outside the gene matches. This CDR3 comprises 15 residues. The CDR3 region has the DNA TGTGCCAGCAGTTTATTGGGACTAGCAGGCAATGAGCAGTTCTTC. Its translation is CASSLLGLAGNEQFF.

The chain carries TRBV19 and TRBJ1-5, with a weak D call TRBD1 (6 bases). V was cut by 3 bases and J by 7 bases, with 13 bases left in between. The CDR3 runs 14 residues. Germline V gives CDR1 LNHDA, CDR2 SQIVND (reference sequence). The CDR3 DNA sequence: TGTGCCAGTAGTATGGAGGGGGTTAACCAGCCCCAGCATTTT. It translates to CASSMEGVNQPQHF.

The chain carries TRBV27 and TRBJ2-5; no clear D. CDR3 length: 17 amino acids. With 1 base removed from V and 0 bases from J, the gap between germline ends came to 15 bases. Germline CDR1 and CDR2: MNHEY and SMNVEV (reference sequence). The chain's CDR3 is CASSLYRTDPYQETQYF. CDR3 nucleotides: TGTGCCAGCAGTTTATATCGTACGGACCCCTACCAAGAGACCCAGTACTTC.

The chain employs TRBV6-1 and TRBJ1-1, with 7 positions matching TRBD1. The CDR3 totals 15 residues. With V trimmed by 1 base and J by 1 base, 3 bases remained unmatched. CDR1 is MNHNS and CDR2 is SASEGT in the germline V gene. The CDR3 bases are TGTGCCAGCAGTGAAGTAGGGGGCGGGAACACTGAAGCTTTCTTT. Translation gives CASSEVGGGNTEAFF.

This clone appeared once. The chain uses TRBV19 and TRBJ2-1; D not certain. CDR1 is LNHDA and CDR2 is SQIVND in the germline V gene (reference sequence). The V end was cut by 7 bases, the J end by 0 bases, with 13 bases between. The CDR3 has 15 residues. The CDR3 region is CASTPVPSSYNEQFF. CDR3 DNA sequence: TGTGCCAGTACTCCGGTGCCGAGCTCCTACAATGAGCAGTTCTTC.

This rearrangement joins TRBV4-2 to TRBJ1-4, with 7 bases lining up with TRBD1. CDR3 length: 15 residues. The V segment lost 7 bases and the J segment 6 bases; nucleotides outside the gene matches: 11. Per germline, CDR1 LGHNA and CDR2 YNFKEQ. CDR3 region: CASTPEEGADEKLFF. CDR3 coding DNA: TGTGCCAGCACCCCAGAGGAGGGGGCGGATGAAAAACTGTTTTTT.

This chain connects TRBV5-6 to TRBJ2-1; tentatively, D is TRBD2 (6 bases). The ends were cut back, 0 bases at V and 9 bases at J, with 19 bases in the middle. The germline gives CDR1 SGHDT, CDR2 YYEEEE. The length of the CDR3 is 16 residues. The DNA of the CDR3 is TGTGCCAGCAGCTTGGGGGTCGCGGGATCATTTGGTGAGCAGTTCTTC. This translates into CASSLGVAGSFGEQFF. Full variable domain (rest looked up from reference TRBV5-6 and TRBJ2-1): DAGVTQSPTHLIKTRGQQVTLRCSPKSGHDTVSWYQQALGQGPQFIFQYYEEEERQRGNFPDRFSGHQFPNYSSELNVNALLLGDSALYLCASSLGVAGSFGEQFFGPGTRLTVL.

The chain couples TRBV4-1 to TRBJ2-7; D is perhaps TRBD1 or TRBD2 (6 bases each). The V and J ends lost 1 base and 0 bases respectively, with 13 bases between them. The CDR3 is made up of 16 amino acids. CDR1 and CDR2 (germline): MGHRA, YSYEKL. CDR3 sequence reads: CASSQVSEGGSYEQYF. The CDR3 coding sequence is TGCGCCAGCAGCCAAGTTTCTGAGGGGGGCTCCTACGAGCAGTACTTC.

A word on this clone: The sample contains more than one DNA sequence encoding this CDR3. The rearrangement uses TRBV7-9 and TRBJ1-5; D remains unclear. From germline, CDR1 is SEHNR and CDR2 FQNEAQ (reference sequence). This CDR3 is 12 amino acids long. Trimming removed 1 base at V and 10 bases at J, with 8 bases between. The DNA of the CDR3 is TGTGCCAGCAGCTTAGGACACCAACCCCAGCATTTT. Protein product: CASSLGHQPQHF.

This chain connects TRBV19 to TRBJ2-7, with D unclear. Trimming took off 5 bases at V and 3 bases at J, with 17 bases between the two ends. The length of the CDR3 is 15 residues. Germline V CDR1 and CDR2: LNHDA, SQIVND (reference sequence). Written as DNA, the CDR3 is TGTGCCAGTAGTGTTGGACCGTTATCCGGCTACGAGCAGTACTTC. Translation gives CASSVGPLSGYEQYF.

This chain uses TRBV28 with TRBJ2-5, with D possibly TRBD1 on 7 matching bases. The CDR3 sequence is 15 residues long. The germline CDR1 and CDR2 sequences are MDHEN and SYDVKM. V lost 5 bases and J 4 bases, leaving 17 bases between the germline ends. The DNA for the CDR3 is TGTGCCAGCAGTGTAAGACAGGGAGGTCCAGAGACCCAGTACTTC. It codes for CASSVRQGGPETQYF.

This chain connects TRBV5-1 to TRBJ2-7, with a tentative D call TRBD2 (5 bases). The length of the CDR3 is 16 residues. Germline values: CDR1 SGHRS, CDR2 YFSETQ. The V end was cut by 1 base, the J end by 7 bases, with 21 bases between. CDR3 sequence (DNA): TGCGCCAGCAGCTTGAGTATTGGAGGAGCAGAGTGGGAGCAGTACTTC. This codes for CASSLSIGGAEWEQYF.

V gene TRBV7-8 combines with J gene TRBJ2-1, with D uncertain. Trimming removed 0 bases at V and 0 bases at J, with 12 bases between. In germline, CDR1 is SGHVS, CDR2 FQNEAQ. The CDR3 extends over 17 amino acids. The CDR3 nucleotides read TGTGCCAGCAGCTTAGCGACGTTGACGAGCTCCTACAATGAGCAGTTCTTC. The encoded protein is CASSLATLTSSYNEQFF.

This clone has a single count. The chain couples TRBV9 to TRBJ2-1; D tentatively fits TRBD1 or TRBD2 (5 bases each). Germline CDR1 is SGDLS and CDR2 is YYNGEE. Trimming stripped 1 base from V and 7 bases from J, with 9 bases between. This CDR3 is 13 amino acids long. CDR3 nucleotide sequence: TGTGCCAGCAGCGTACGGGGCTTAAATGAGCAGTTCTTC. Amino acids: CASSVRGLNEQFF.

The chain couples TRBV2 to TRBJ2-3; TRBD1 matches 7 bases. The CDR3 is made up of 13 amino acids. The trim removed 6 bases at V and 0 bases at J, leaving 0 bases unmatched. Germline-derived CDR1 and CDR2 are SNHLY and FYNNEI. CDR3 loop: CASRTGSTDTQYF. The CDR3 coding sequence is TGTGCCAGCAGGACAGGGAGCACAGATACGCAGTATTTT.

Details on this clone: The sample holds other DNA sequences that translate to the same CDR3. This chain uses TRBV10-2 with TRBJ2-1; 11 nucleotides agree with TRBD2. Trimming at V came to 4 bases and at J to 4 bases, leaving 0 bases not matched to a gene. The CDR3 sequence is 14 residues long. Germline loops: CDR1 WSHSY, CDR2 SAAADI. The CDR3 loop is CASSGLAGYNEQFF. CDR3 bases: TGCGCCAGCAGTGGACTAGCGGGGTACAATGAGCAGTTCTTC.

The rearrangement uses TRBV5-1 and TRBJ2-3; possibly TRBD2 for D (5 bases). Trimming took off 4 bases at V and 5 bases at J, with 14 bases between the two ends. The CDR3 is 14 residues long. Germline CDR1 is SGHRS and CDR2 is YFSETQ. Here the CDR3 DNA reads TGCGCCAGCAGCGACATGGCGGGCAGAGATACGCAGTATTTT. It is translated as CASSDMAGRDTQYF.

This chain links TRBV7-6 with TRBJ2-1; 12 bases align to TRBD2. This CDR3 has 16 amino acids. The germline V gene encodes CDR1 SGHVS and CDR2 FNYEAQ. V shed 5 bases and J 2 bases; nucleotides not matched to a gene: 4. CDR3 nucleotides: TGTGCCAGCAGCGCCTCTAGCGGGAGGGCCTACAATGAGCAGTTCTTC. As protein: CASSASSGRAYNEQFF.

The chain is built from TRBV2 and TRBJ2-2, with unresolved D. Germline V gene data show CDR1 as SNHLY and CDR2 as FYNNEI. CDR3 length: 11 amino acids. Trimming left V 7 bases short and J 3 bases short, with 3 bases between. CDR3 residues: CASTDTGELFF. The CDR3 coding sequence is TGTGCCAGCACAGACACCGGGGAGCTGTTTTTT.